A selection of T cell receptor beta chains follows, all from one sample in a study of T cell responses to AZD1222 COVID-19 vaccine. Clones were sequenced by immunoSEQ multiplex PCR, and TCRdb holds only the in-frame ones, with some missing. The table lists 90,000 to 120,000 clones, roughly 87% of them singletons. This specimen was peripheral blood, taken 28 days after the second AZD1222 dose. Receptor source: an adult who received the AZD1222 COVID-19 vaccine. The CDR3 runs from the conserved cysteine through the conserved F or W. Clone sizes are given selectively: once, few, many, or a class where the clone is expanded.

-,TRBV6-6,13,TRBJ1-1,CASSYGEDTEAFF
few,TRBV28,18,TRBJ1-5,CASSLYKGLGGINQPQHF
-,TRBV6-1,16,TRBJ2-3,CASSEMAGGLRDTQYF
few,TRBV7-8,15,TRBJ2-1,CASAAGRVRYNEQFF
-,TRBV5-1,14,TRBJ2-7,CASSSLAGVYEQYF
-,TRBV6-5,12,TRBJ2-2,CASSMDSGELFF
-,TRBV2,12,TRBJ2-5,CASSAQIGTQYF
once,TRBV5-5,15,TRBJ2-1,CASSFVSGADNEQFF
-,TRBV10-3,12,TRBJ2-7,CAISAEQYEQYF
few,TRBV4-1,14,TRBJ2-3,CASSQAGSTDTQYF
-,TRBV11-2,13,TRBJ2-3,CASSLAGSDTQYF
-,TRBV3-1/TRBV3-2,13,TRBJ2-7,CASSQVELGEQYF
-,TRBV6-6,14,TRBJ1-4,CASRRRGSDEKLFF
-,TRBV2,15,TRBJ2-1,CASSERYSSYNEQFF
-,TRBV29-1,13,TRBJ2-5,CSARQGRVETQYF
-,TRBV28,16,TRBJ2-7,CASSSPSSGTGNEQYF
-,TRBV6-5,14,TRBJ1-2,CASSYSQGATGYTF
-,TRBV19,15,TRBJ2-7,CASIKGPTARWYTHF
-,TRBV28,14,TRBJ2-2,CASTSGSRTGELFF
-,TRBV30,14,TRBJ2-3,CAWSEASMTDTQYF
once,TRBV7-2,16,TRBJ2-5,CASSPGVAGGLETQYF
-,TRBV6-2/TRBV6-3,11,TRBJ2-7,CASSGGYEQYF
-,TRBV4-1,17,TRBJ1-2,CASSQEMGQGRDYGYTF
-,TRBV2,14,TRBJ1-6,CASREGPSGSPLHF
-,TRBV29-1,14,TRBJ2-7,CSVHWQISPHEQYF